The text below deals with one T cell receptor (beta chain). This entry comes from a study of technical replicates of blood from a handful of donors. Some clones are missing from TCRdb's copy, which holds only in-frame ones; the method was immunoSEQ multiplex PCR. The top ten hold more than 0.3% of the sample, which has nearly 80,000 clones, more than 85% seen once. Per the germline V gene, CDR1 is GTSNPN and CDR2 is SVGIG (reference sequence). CDR3 size: 14 residues. Trimming left V 4 bases short and J 6 bases short, with 16 bases between. Sequences were obtained from T cells isolated from PBMCs. The clonotype comes from a human donor in good health. The V call is TRBV30, the J call TRBJ1-5, with a tentative D call TRBD1 (6 bases). CDR3 in DNA: TGTGCCTGGACACTACAGGGATACGGTCAGCCCCAGCATTTT. Translating gives CAWTLQGYGQPQHF.